The entry below gives a single TCR beta chain sequence along with its context. Its specific antigen is unknown. Per-base qualities were not stored, and no clone one base away is much larger. The data derive from a study of radiotherapy plus CTLA-4 blockade in lung cancer (dated by TCRdb to the late 2010s). In the study overall: Among the enrolled patients, around 19% had an objective response, and roughly 30% reached disease control. Broad study findings and their caveats: After treatment with radiotherapy and ipilimumab, TCR clones that came from tumors expanded in the peripheral blood. Increased serum interferon-beta after radiation, together with early dynamic changes in blood T cell clones, were reported to be the strongest predictors of response.

The study tested focal radiation therapy combined with CTLA-4 blockade (ipilimumab) in patients with chemo-refractory metastatic non-small-cell lung cancer. Receptor libraries were prepared by the immunoSEQ multiplex PCR assay. Imported from immuneACCESS, the table was reduced by TCRdb to in-frame sequences with V and J called. These copies leave out some clones; in studies compared against another copy, an unresolved V gene accounts for under half, and the cause of the remainder is not known. The table for this sample lists over 80,000 clones; 83% of them were counted only once. The ten largest clones add up to 0.84% of the sample. The CDR3, from cysteine to phenylalanine, totals 17 residues. Only the CDR3 DNA is retained, 51 bases long and in frame from the first base. Ends trimmed: V by 4 bases, J by 5 bases; bases unmatched to a gene: 13. For CDR1 and CDR2, the germline V gene lists SGHRS and YFSETQ.

Recombination linked TRBV5-1 to TRBJ2-1; 9 junctional bases match TRBD2. The clonotype originates from a human donor with non-small cell lung cancer who had stable disease on radiotherapy plus ipilimumab. The source material was peripheral blood, sampled from a patient treated with radiotherapy plus ipilimumab. The CDR3: CASSPGLAFQGDNEQFF. The nucleotides are TGCGCCAGCAGCCCCGGACTAGCGTTTCAGGGTGACAATGAGCAGTTCTTC.